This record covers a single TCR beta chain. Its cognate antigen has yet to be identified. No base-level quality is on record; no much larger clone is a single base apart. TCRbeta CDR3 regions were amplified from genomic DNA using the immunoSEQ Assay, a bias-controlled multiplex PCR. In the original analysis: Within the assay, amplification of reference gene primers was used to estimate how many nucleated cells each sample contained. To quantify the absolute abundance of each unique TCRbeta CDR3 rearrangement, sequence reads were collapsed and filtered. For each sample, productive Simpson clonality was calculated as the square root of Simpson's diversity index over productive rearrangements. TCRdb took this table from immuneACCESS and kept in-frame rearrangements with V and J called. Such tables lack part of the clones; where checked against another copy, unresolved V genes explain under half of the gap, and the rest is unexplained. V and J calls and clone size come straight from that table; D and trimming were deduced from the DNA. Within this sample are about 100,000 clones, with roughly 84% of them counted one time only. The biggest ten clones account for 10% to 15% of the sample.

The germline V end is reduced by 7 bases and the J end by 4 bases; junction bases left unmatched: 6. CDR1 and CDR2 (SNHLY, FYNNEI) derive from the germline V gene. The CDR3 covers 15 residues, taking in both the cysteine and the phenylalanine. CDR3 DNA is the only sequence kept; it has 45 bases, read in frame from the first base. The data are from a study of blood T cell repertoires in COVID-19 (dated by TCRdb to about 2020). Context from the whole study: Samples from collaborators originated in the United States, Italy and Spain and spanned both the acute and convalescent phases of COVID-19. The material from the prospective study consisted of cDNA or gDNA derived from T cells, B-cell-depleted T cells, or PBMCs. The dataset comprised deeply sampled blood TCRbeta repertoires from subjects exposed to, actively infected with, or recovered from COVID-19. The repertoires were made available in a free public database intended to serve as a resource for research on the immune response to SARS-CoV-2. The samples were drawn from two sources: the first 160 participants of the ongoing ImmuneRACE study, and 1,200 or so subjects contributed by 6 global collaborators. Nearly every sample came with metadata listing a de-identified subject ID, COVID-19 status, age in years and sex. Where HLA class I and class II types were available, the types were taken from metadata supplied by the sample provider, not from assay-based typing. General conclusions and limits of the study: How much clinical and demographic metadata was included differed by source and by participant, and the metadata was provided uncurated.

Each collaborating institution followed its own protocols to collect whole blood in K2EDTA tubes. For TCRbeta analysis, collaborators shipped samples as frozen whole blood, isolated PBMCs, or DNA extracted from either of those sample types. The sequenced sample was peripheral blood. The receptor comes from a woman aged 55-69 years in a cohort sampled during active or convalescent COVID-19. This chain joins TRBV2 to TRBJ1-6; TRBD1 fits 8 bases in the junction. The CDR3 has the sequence CASTRDRGYNSPLHF. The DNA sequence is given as TGTGCCAGCACCCGCGACAGGGGATATAATTCACCCCTCCACTTT.